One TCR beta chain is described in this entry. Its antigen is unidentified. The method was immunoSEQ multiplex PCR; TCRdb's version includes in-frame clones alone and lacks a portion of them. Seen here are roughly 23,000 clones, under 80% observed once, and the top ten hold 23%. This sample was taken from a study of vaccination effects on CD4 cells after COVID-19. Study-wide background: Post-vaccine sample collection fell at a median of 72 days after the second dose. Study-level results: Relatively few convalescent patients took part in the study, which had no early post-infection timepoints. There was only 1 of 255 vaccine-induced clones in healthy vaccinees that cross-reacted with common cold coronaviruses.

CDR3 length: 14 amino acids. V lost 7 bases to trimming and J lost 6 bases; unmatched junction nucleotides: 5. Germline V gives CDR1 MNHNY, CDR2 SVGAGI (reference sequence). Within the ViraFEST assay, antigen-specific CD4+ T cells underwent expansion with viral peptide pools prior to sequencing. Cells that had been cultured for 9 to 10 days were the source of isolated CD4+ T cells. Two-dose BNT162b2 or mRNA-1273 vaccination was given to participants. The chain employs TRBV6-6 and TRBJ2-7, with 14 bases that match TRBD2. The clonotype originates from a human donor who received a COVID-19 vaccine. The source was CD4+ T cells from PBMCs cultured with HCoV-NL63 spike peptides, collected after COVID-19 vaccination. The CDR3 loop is CASIGTSGSSEQYF. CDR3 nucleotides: TGTGCCAGCATCGGGACTAGCGGGAGCTCCGAGCAGTACTTC.